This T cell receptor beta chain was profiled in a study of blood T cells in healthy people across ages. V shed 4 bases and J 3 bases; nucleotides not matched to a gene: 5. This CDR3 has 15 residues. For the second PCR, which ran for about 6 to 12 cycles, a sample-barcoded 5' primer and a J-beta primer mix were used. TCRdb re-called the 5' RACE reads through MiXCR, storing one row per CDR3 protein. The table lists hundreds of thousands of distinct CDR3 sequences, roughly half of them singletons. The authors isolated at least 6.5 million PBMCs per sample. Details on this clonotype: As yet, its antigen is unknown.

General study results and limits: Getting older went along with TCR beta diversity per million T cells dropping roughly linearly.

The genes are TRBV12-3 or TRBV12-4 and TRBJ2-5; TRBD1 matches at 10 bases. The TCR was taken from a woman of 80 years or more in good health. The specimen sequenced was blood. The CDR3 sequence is CASSYRDRGEETQYF. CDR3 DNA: TGTGCCAGCAGTTACCGGGACAGGGGCGAAGAGACCCAGTACTTC.